Each of the 22 T cell receptor beta chains below was sequenced from the same sample in a study of blood T cell repertoires in COVID-19. Data came from immunoSEQ multiplex PCR; TCRdb stores just in-frame clones and leaves some out. The table has 250,000 to 300,000 clones, approximately 90% seen once. The sample was peripheral blood. Receptors originate from a woman in her 40s with acute or convalescent COVID-19.

The J gene is TRBJ1-2, the V gene TRBV27, with 8 bases identical to TRBD1. The CDR3 runs to 16 residues. The V gene end was trimmed by 5 bases and the J gene end by 5 bases; junction bases not matched to a gene: 13. The V gene's germline CDR1 is MNHEY and CDR2 SMNVEV (reference sequence). CDR3 amino acids: CASSPTGGGRVYGYTF. For the CDR3, the DNA is TGTGCCAGCAGTCCCACAGGGGGGGGGAGAGTTTATGGCTACACCTTC.

V is TRBV4-1 and J is TRBJ1-6, with D tentatively TRBD1 (5 bases). The V gene lost 1 base and the J gene lost 5 bases, with 9 bases spanning the gap. CDR1 and CDR2 (germline): MGHRA, YSYEKL. The CDR3 has 15 amino acids. The CDR3 sequence: CASSQGQTNNSPLHF. The CDR3 bases are TGCGCCAGCAGCCAAGGACAGACGAATAATTCACCCCTCCACTTT.

V and J are TRBV27 and TRBJ2-1; 9 bases match TRBD2. The CDR3 is 16 amino acids. Losses at the gene ends were 3 bases for V and 7 bases for J; bases not matched to a gene: 10. The germline CDR1 and CDR2 sequences are MNHEY and SMNVEV (reference sequence). CDR3 DNA: TGTGCCAGCAGTTTCACGGCTAGCGGGGCCTCGAATGAGCAGTTCTTC. It encodes CASSFTASGASNEQFF.

This chain links TRBV19 with TRBJ2-7; TRBD1 is a possible D gene (6 bases). The V end was cut by 7 bases, the J end by 0 bases, with 10 bases between. The germline V gene encodes CDR1 LNHDA and CDR2 SQIVND (reference sequence). The length of the CDR3 is 13 residues. CDR3 nucleotides: TGTGCCAGTACCCCGGGACACTCCTACGAGCAGTACGTC. Encoded protein: CASTPGHSYEQYV.

The chain recombines TRBV7-8 with TRBJ1-6, with TRBD1 matching 7 bases. The trim removed 7 bases at V and 7 bases at J, leaving 16 bases unmatched. This CDR3 has 17 amino acids. The germline CDR1 and CDR2 sequences are SGHVS and FQNEAQ. CDR3 sequence reads: CASTGSDRASSNSPLHF. The CDR3 DNA follows: TGTGCCAGCACCGGATCCGACAGGGCGAGTTCAAATTCACCCCTCCACTTT.

The chain is built from TRBV29-1 and TRBJ1-1, with 9 bases that match TRBD1. Germline V gene sequence: CDR1 SQVTM, CDR2 ANQGSEA. The CDR3 is 14 residues long. Trimming cost V 5 bases and J 4 bases; bases outside gene matches: 8. The CDR3 loop is CSVTRTGVSTEAFF. The DNA for the CDR3 is TGCAGCGTTACCCGGACAGGGGTTAGCACTGAAGCTTTCTTT.

V usage is TRBV2 and J usage is TRBJ1-2; D is unresolved. V dropped 6 bases and J dropped 11 bases, with 13 bases sitting between them. The CDR3 contains 11 residues. CDR1 is SNHLY and CDR2 is FYNNEI in the germline V gene. In DNA form, the CDR3 reads TGTGCCAGCAGCTCGCTATCACCTTACACCTTC. Its translation is CASSSLSPYTF.

The rearrangement uses TRBV11-2 and TRBJ2-1, with 8 bases matching TRBD1. This CDR3 has 16 amino acids. The trim removed 5 bases at V and 6 bases at J, leaving 12 bases unmatched. Per the germline V gene, CDR1 is SGHAT and CDR2 is FQNNGV. DNA for the CDR3: TGTGCCAGCAGCCAGCAGGGGGCGGGTCGGGCCAATGAGCAGTTCTTC. Translation: CASSQQGAGRANEQFF.

The chain joins TRBV7-7 to TRBJ2-3; D remains unclear. Germline values: CDR1 SSHAT, CDR2 FNYEAQ (reference sequence). CDR3 length: 13 amino acids. Trimming took off 5 bases at V and 4 bases at J, with 10 bases between the two ends. CDR3 amino acids: CASSAEVSDTQYF. The CDR3 nucleotides read TGTGCCAGCAGCGCGGAAGTGTCAGATACGCAGTATTTT.

This chain uses TRBV28 with TRBJ1-2; D call uncertain. This CDR3 is 11 amino acids long. CDR1 and CDR2 from the germline V gene are MDHEN and SYDVKM. Trimming took 11 bases from V and 4 from J, leaving 11 bases between them. The CDR3 DNA sequence: TGTGCCGCCACAACAGTCTATGGCTACACCTTC. Amino acids: CAATTVYGYTF.

The V gene is TRBV19, the J gene TRBJ1-4; no clear D gene. Germline CDR1 reads LNHDA; CDR2 reads SQIVND (reference sequence). The V gene lost 7 bases and the J gene lost 7 bases, with 13 bases spanning the gap. The CDR3 has 13 amino acids. The CDR3, as DNA: TGTGCCAGTACCCCGGGGTTCGGTGAAAAACTGTTTTTT. It codes for CASTPGFGEKLFF.

The rearrangement joins TRBV3-1 (or the pseudogene TRBV3-2) to TRBJ1-2, with D possibly being TRBD1 (6 bases). This CDR3 comprises 11 residues. Germline V gene lookup returns CDR1 LGHDT and CDR2 YNNKEL (reference sequence). V shed 5 bases and J shed 6 bases, with 7 bases lying between them. This CDR3 is CASSSGDGYTF. The CDR3 DNA is TGTGCCAGCAGCTCAGGGGATGGCTACACCTTC.

V and J are TRBV5-8 and TRBJ1-2; 7 nucleotides align to TRBD1. Per the germline V gene, CDR1 is SGHTS and CDR2 is YDEGEE. The junction had 15 bases not matched to a gene; V was cut back by 4 bases and J by 12 bases. CDR3 length equals 14 residues. In DNA, the CDR3 is TGTGCCAGCAGCCCCCTCCTAACACAGGGGTCCAACACCTTC. It codes for CASSPLLTQGSNTF.

V and J are TRBV3-1 (or the pseudogene TRBV3-2) and TRBJ1-1, with D possibly matching TRBD1 (6 bases). Germline-derived CDR1 and CDR2 are LGHDT and YNNKEL (reference sequence). The CDR3 is 13 amino acids. V lost 3 bases to trimming and J lost 11 bases, with 16 bases between them. CDR3 in amino acids: CASSHLQGVRAFF. The CDR3 DNA reads TGTGCCAGCAGCCATCTACAGGGAGTTAGGGCTTTCTTT.

The CDR3 loop is CASSHGSSYNSPLHF. The CDR3 DNA reads as TGTGCCAGCAGCCACGGGAGCTCCTATAATTCACCCCTCCACTTT. The V call is TRBV3-1 (or the pseudogene TRBV3-2), the J call TRBJ1-6; D is unresolved. The V end was cut by 3 bases, the J end by 0 bases, with 6 bases between. CDR3 length equals 15 residues. Germline-derived CDR1 and CDR2 are LGHDT and YNNKEL (reference sequence).

The CDR3 sequence is CASIGEGIRTEAFF. CDR3 nucleotides: TGCGCCAGCATCGGCGAGGGAATTAGGACTGAAGCTTTCTTT. The J gene is TRBJ1-1, the V gene TRBV5-1; D gene uncertain. Per germline, CDR1 SGHRS and CDR2 YFSETQ. The V gene lost 6 bases and the J gene lost 5 bases, with 17 bases spanning the gap. This CDR3 is built from 14 residues.

CDR3 region: CSVEPGTDTQYF. The CDR3 region has the DNA TGCAGCGTTGAGCCAGGCACAGATACGCAGTATTTT. The chain couples TRBV29-1 to TRBJ2-3; no reliable D call. The germline V gene encodes CDR1 SQVTM and CDR2 ANQGSEA. V dropped 3 bases and J dropped 1 base, with 5 bases sitting between them. The CDR3 runs 12 residues.

This chain joins TRBV11-2 and TRBJ2-2, with 10 positions matching TRBD2. This CDR3 comprises 17 residues. Germline loops: CDR1 SGHAT, CDR2 FQNNGV. Losses at the gene ends were 1 base for V and 3 bases for J; bases not matched to a gene: 5. This CDR3 is CASSLVASGGHTGELFF. The CDR3 coding sequence is TGTGCCAGCAGCTTAGTAGCTAGCGGGGGTCACACCGGGGAGCTGTTTTTT.

This chain connects TRBV18 to TRBJ1-6, with D tentatively TRBD1 (5 bases). V was trimmed by 3 bases and J by 1 base, leaving 13 bases between them. Germline CDR1 and CDR2: KGHSH and LQKENI. This CDR3 comprises 17 residues. Written as DNA, the CDR3 is TGTGCCAGCTCACCCACACCCGGGGGATCCTATAATTCACCCCTCCACTTT. Translation: CASSPTPGGSYNSPLHF.

V gene TRBV10-3 combines with J gene TRBJ1-3; 8 nucleotides match TRBD1. The CDR3 has 15 residues. V was clipped by 9 bases and J by 2 bases; unmatched bases: 9. Germline V gene lookup returns CDR1 ENHRY and CDR2 SYGVKD. The CDR3 is CAIGDRTSAGNTIYF. The CDR3 DNA reads TGTGCCATAGGGGACAGGACGAGCGCTGGAAACACCATATATTTT.

The J gene is TRBJ1-6, the V gene TRBV27, with D possibly matching TRBD1 (5 bases). Trimming cost V 5 bases and J 4 bases, with 12 bases left between them. This CDR3 has 15 residues. CDR1 and CDR2 from the germline V gene are MNHEY and SMNVEV (reference sequence). CDR3 residues: CASSPSGMYNSPLHF. The CDR3 DNA follows: TGTGCCAGCAGTCCCTCAGGGATGTATAATTCACCCCTCCACTTT.

This chain links TRBV12-5 with TRBJ2-3; TRBD2 matches 7 bases. With 2 bases clipped from V and 4 bases from J, the junction kept 6 bases outside the gene matches. CDR1 and CDR2 from the germline V gene are LGHNT and FRNRAP. The CDR3 is 15 amino acids. For the CDR3, the DNA is TGTGCTAGTGGTTTGATGGGTGGGGGGGCAGATACGCAGTATTTT. This translates into CASGLMGGGADTQYF.